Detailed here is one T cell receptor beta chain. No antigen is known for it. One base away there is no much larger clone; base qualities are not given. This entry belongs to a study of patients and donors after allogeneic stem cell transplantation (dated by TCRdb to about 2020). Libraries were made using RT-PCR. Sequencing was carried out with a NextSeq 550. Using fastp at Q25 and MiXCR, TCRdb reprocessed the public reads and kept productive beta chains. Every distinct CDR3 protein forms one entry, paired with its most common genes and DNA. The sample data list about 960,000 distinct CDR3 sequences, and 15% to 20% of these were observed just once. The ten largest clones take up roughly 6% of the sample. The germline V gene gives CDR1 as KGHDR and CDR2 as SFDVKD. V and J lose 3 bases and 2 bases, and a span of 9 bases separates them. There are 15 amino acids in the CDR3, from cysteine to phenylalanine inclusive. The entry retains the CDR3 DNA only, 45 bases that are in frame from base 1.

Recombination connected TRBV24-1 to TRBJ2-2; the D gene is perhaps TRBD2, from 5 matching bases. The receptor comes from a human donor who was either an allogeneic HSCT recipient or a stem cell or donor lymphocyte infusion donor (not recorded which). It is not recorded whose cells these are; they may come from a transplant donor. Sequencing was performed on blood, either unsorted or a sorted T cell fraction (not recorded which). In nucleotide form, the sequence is TGTGCCACCAGTGATCAAAGCGGTAACACCGGGGAGCTGTTTTTT. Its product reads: CATSDQSGNTGELFF.